Below are 6 T cell receptor beta chains sequenced from a single sample in a study of blood T cell repertoires in COVID-19. The protocol was immunoSEQ multiplex PCR, while the TCRdb copy is restricted to in-frame clones and leaves out a portion. The sample yields more than 150,000 clones, around nine tenths seen once. Sample: peripheral blood. The source of these receptors is a woman in her sixties or seventies with acute or convalescent COVID-19.

The rearrangement joins TRBV7-3 to TRBJ2-1; no clear D gene. Trimming shortened V by 2 bases and J by 0 bases, and 11 bases separated the two germline ends. Germline V gene sequence: CDR1 SGHTA, CDR2 FQGTGA. The length of the CDR3 is 16 residues. The CDR3 reads CASSLSRLSSYNEQFF. CDR3 coding DNA: TGTGCCAGCAGCTTATCGCGGCTGAGCTCCTACAATGAGCAGTTCTTC.

The chain employs TRBV28 and TRBJ1-2, with 7 bases lining up with TRBD1. CDR1 is MDHEN, CDR2 SYDVKM, per germline. The CDR3 contains 13 residues. V was pared by 3 bases and J by 7 bases, with 5 bases of the junction left unmatched. The chain's CDR3 is CASSLRQGAGYTF. CDR3 coding DNA: TGTGCCAGCAGTTTGCGACAGGGCGCTGGCTACACCTTC.

This chain joins TRBV3-1 (or the pseudogene TRBV3-2) and TRBJ2-1; weak D call: TRBD1 (6 bases). The CDR3 has 13 residues. Trimming pared 7 bases from V and 10 bases from J, leaving 17 bases between. The germline CDR1 and CDR2 sequences are LGHDT and YNNKEL (reference sequence). For the CDR3, the DNA is TGTGCCAGCACGGTGCTGGGGGCCGAGGAGCAGTTCTTC. It specifies CASTVLGAEEQFF.

V gene TRBV9 combines with J gene TRBJ1-5; 7 bases are shared with TRBD1. Germline V lookup: CDR1 SGDLS, CDR2 YYNGEE. The CDR3 consists of 14 residues. The trim removed 2 bases at V and 1 base at J, leaving 0 bases unmatched. The CDR3 sequence: CASSVTGSNQPQHF. CDR3 coding DNA: TGTGCCAGCAGCGTGACAGGGAGCAATCAGCCCCAGCATTTT.

The V call is TRBV30, the J call TRBJ2-5; TRBD2 is a possible D gene (6 bases). V lost 4 bases, J lost 0 bases, and 12 bases lay in between. Germline-derived CDR1 and CDR2 are GTSNPN and SVGIG (reference sequence). This CDR3 has 14 residues. The CDR3 here is CAWTSVVNQETQYF. CDR3 nucleotide sequence: TGTGCCTGGACTAGCGTAGTGAACCAAGAGACCCAGTACTTC.

V and J are TRBV21-1 and TRBJ1-6. TRBV21-1 is tagged as a pseudogene. The length of the CDR3 is 13 residues. The CDR3 DNA reads as TGTGCCAGCAGCAAAGGCGGGCGGGGGGCCCTCCACTTT. It yields the protein CASSKGGRGALHF.